This TCR beta chain was documented in a study of control samples from healthy donors and cancer patients. CDR1 and CDR2 (germline): SGHNT, YYREEE (reference sequence). The CDR3 length is 17 residues. The V gene lost 0 bases and the J gene lost 2 bases, with 18 bases spanning the gap. The data were produced by immunoSEQ multiplex PCR, yet TCRdb's version contains in-frame clones alone and is incomplete. The table has around 90,000 clones, 85% seen once; the top ten hold roughly 19%. The chain employs TRBV5-4 and TRBJ2-7, with D perhaps given as TRBD1 or TRBD2 (7 bases each). This clonotype was obtained from a man aged 25-40 years in good health. The sequenced material came from blood. CDR3 bases: TGTGCCAGCAGCTTGGCAGGGGGGGCTTTTAATCCCTACGAGCAGTACTTC. It is translated as CASSLAGGAFNPYEQYF.